The clone carrying this T cell receptor beta chain was recorded many times. The entry originates in a study of T cell repertoires in cytomegalovirus infection. TCRdb recomputed calls from the reads with MiXCR, one row per CDR3 protein. The table lists over 450,000 distinct CDR3 sequences, around 10% of them singletons, with 10% to 13% in the top ten. This CDR3 is built from 15 residues. Looked up from germline, CDR1 is SGHNT and CDR2 is YYREEE (reference sequence). V dropped 3 bases and J dropped 5 bases, with 17 bases sitting between them. Material for sequencing was PBMCs. The chain links TRBV5-4 to TRBJ1-2, with a weak D call TRBD1 (6 bases). This clonotype originated in a human donor in good health (CMV status not recorded). Some clones in this sample may be carry-over from other donors' samples. CDR3 bases: TGTGCCAGCAGCTACGGCCTGAGGGACACGTATGGCTACACCTTC. Encoded protein: CASSYGLRDTYGYTF.